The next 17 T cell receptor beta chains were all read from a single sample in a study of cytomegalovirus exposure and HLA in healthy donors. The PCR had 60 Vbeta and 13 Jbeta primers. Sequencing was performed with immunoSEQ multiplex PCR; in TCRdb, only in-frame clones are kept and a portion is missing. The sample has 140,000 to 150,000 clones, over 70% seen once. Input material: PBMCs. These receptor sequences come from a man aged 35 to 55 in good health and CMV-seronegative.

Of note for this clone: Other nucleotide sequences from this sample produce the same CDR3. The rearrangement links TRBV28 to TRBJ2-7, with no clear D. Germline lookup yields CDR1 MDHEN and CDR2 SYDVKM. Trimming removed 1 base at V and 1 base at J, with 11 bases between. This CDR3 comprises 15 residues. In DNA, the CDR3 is TGTGCCAGCAGTTTATCCCAGCCCGGGTCCTACGAGCAGTACTTC. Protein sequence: CASSLSQPGSYEQYF.

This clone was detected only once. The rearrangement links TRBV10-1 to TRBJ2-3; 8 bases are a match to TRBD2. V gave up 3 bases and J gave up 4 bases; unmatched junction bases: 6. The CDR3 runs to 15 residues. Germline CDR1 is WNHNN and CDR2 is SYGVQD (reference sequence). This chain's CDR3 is CASSESPGGADTQYF. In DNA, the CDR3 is TGCGCCAGCAGTGAATCACCCGGGGGGGCAGATACGCAGTATTTT.

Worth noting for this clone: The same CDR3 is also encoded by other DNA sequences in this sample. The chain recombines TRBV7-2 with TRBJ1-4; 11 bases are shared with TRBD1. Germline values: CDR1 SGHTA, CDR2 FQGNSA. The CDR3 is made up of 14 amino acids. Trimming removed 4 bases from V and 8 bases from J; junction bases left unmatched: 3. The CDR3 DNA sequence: TGTGCCAGCAGCTCGGACAGGGGGCGGGAAAAACTGTTTTTT. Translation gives CASSSDRGREKLFF.

The CDR3 bases are TGTGCCAGCATCAAGGACAGCGGTGGGGTTAATGAAAAACTGTTTTTT. Amino acid sequence: CASIKDSGGVNEKLFF. The rearrangement uses TRBV7-9 and TRBJ1-4; D is perhaps TRBD1 (6 bases). The CDR3 consists of 16 residues. V lost 7 bases, J lost 4 bases, and 19 bases lay in between. Germline V CDR1 and CDR2: SEHNR, FQNEAQ (reference sequence).

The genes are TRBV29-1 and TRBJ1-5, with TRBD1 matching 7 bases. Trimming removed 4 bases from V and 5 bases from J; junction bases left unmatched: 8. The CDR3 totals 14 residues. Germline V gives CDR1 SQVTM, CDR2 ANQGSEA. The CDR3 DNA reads TGCAGCGTTGCACAGGGGCCAGGCGATCAGCCCCAGCATTTT. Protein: CSVAQGPGDQPQHF. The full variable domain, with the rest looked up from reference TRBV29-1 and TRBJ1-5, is SAVISQKPSRDICQRGTSLTIQCQVDSQVTMMFWYRQQPGQSLTLIATANQGSEATYESGFVIDKFPISRPNLTFSTLTVSNMSPEDSSIYLCSVAQGPGDQPQHFGDGTRLSIL.

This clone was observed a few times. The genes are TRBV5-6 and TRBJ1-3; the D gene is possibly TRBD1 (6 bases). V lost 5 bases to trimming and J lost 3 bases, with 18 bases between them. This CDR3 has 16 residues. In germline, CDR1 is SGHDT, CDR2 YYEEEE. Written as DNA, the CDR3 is TGTGCCAGCAGTACGAAACAGGGAGCATATGGAAACACCATATATTTT. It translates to CASSTKQGAYGNTIYF. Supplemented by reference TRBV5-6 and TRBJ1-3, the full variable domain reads DAGVTQSPTHLIKTRGQQVTLRCSPKSGHDTVSWYQQALGQGPQFIFQYYEEEERQRGNFPDRFSGHQFPNYSSELNVNALLLGDSALYLCASSTKQGAYGNTIYFGEGSWLTVV.

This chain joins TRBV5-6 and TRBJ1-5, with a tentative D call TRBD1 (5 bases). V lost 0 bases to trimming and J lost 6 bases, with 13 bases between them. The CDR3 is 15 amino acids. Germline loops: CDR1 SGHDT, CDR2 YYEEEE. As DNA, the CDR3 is TGTGCCAGCAGCTTGGGTTCGGCAGGGTCTCAGCCCCAGCATTTT. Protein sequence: CASSLGSAGSQPQHF.

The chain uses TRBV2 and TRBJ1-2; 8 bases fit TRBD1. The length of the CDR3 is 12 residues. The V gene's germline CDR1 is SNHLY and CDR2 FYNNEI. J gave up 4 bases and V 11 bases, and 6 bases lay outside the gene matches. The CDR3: CAADRGLYGYTF. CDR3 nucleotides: TGTGCCGCAGACAGGGGCCTCTATGGCTACACCTTC.

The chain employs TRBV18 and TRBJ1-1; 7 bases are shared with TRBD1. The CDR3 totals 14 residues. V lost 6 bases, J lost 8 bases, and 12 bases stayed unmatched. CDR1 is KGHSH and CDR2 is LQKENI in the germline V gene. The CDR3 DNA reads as TGTGCCAGCTCCCGATTAGGGCAGGGGGACGAAGCTTTCTTT. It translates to CASSRLGQGDEAFF.

CDR3 nucleotides: TGTGCCAGCAGCTTAGCAACGGCGCGGAGGAGCACAGATACGCAGTATTTT. Translating gives CASSLATARRSTDTQYF. The V and J genes are TRBV7-6 and TRBJ2-3; D perhaps matches TRBD2 (5 bases). Germline V gene lookup returns CDR1 SGHVS and CDR2 FNYEAQ. This CDR3 comprises 17 residues. V was cut by 0 bases and J by 0 bases, with 13 bases left in between.

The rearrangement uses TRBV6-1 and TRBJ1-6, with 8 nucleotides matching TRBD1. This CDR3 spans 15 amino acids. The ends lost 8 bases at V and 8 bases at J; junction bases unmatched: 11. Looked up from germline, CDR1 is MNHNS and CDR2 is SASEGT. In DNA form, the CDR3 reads TGTGCCAGCGCCCGGGCCGGGACAGGAGATTCACCCCTCCACTTT. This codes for CASARAGTGDSPLHF.

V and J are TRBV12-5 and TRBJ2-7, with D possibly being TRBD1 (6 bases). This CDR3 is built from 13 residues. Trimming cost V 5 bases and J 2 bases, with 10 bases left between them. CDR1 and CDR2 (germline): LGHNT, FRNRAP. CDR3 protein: CASGPGQTYEQYF. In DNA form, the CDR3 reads TGTGCTAGTGGTCCTGGACAGACCTACGAGCAGTACTTC.

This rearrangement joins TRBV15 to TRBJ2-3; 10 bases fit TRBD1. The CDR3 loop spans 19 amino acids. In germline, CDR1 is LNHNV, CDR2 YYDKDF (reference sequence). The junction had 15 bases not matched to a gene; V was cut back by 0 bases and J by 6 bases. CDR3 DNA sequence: TGTGCCACCAGCAGAGATCTACCATTTCCGGGGACAGGGGTGGATACGCAGTATTTT. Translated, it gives CATSRDLPFPGTGVDTQYF.

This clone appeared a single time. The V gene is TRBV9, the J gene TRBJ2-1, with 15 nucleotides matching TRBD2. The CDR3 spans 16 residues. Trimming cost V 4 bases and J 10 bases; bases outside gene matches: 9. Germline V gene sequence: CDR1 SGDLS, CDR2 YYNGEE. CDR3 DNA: TGTGCCAGCAGCTCAGGACTAGCGGGGGGGCCTTGGGAGCAGTTCTTC. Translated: CASSSGLAGGPWEQFF.

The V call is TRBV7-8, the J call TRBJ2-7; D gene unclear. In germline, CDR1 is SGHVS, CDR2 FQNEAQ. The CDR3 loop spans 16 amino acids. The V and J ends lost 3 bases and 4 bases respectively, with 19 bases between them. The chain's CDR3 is CASSFARLPEPYEQYF. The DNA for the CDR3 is TGTGCCAGCAGCTTCGCTAGGCTCCCAGAACCTTACGAGCAGTACTTC.

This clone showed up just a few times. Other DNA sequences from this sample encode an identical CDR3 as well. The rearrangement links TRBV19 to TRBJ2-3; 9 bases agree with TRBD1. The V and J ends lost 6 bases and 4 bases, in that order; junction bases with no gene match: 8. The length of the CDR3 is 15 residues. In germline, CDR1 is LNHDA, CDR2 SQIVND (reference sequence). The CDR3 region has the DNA TGTGCCAGTAGACCAACAGGGGGCGGCGCAGATACGCAGTATTTT. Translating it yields CASRPTGGGADTQYF.

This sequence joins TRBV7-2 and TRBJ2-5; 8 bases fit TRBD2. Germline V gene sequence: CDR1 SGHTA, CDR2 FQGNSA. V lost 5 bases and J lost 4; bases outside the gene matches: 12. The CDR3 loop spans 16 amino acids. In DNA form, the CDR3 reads TGTGCCAGCAGCACCCAACCGGGACTAGAGGGAGAGACCCAGTACTTC. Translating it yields CASSTQPGLEGETQYF.